Below, 25 T cell receptor beta chains from the same sample are listed, as sequenced in a study of technical replicates of blood from several donors. The method was immunoSEQ multiplex PCR; TCRdb's version includes in-frame clones alone and lacks a portion of them. The top ten hold 9.1% of the sample, which has approximately 10,000 clones, more than 85% seen once. Sequencing used PBMCs. These receptors came from a human donor in good health.

The chain is built from TRBV10-2 and TRBJ1-1; 10 nucleotides match TRBD1. The CDR3 length is 13 residues. Looked up from germline, CDR1 is WSHSY and CDR2 is SAAADI. V dropped 6 bases and J dropped 4; count of bases not matched to a gene: 2. The CDR3 bases are TGCGCCAGCAGAGGACAGGGGGTCACTGAAGCTTTCTTT. Translation: CASRGQGVTEAFF.

J is TRBJ2-7 and V is TRBV5-4; 9 bases match TRBD1. Germline lookup yields CDR1 SGHNT and CDR2 YYREEE (reference sequence). This CDR3 has 15 amino acids. The V and J ends lost 5 bases and 5 bases, in that order; junction bases with no gene match: 11. The CDR3 reads CASSLRDRDKNEQYF. The CDR3 DNA reads TGTGCCAGCAGTCTACGGGACAGGGACAAGAACGAGCAGTACTTC.

A single count supports this clone. The genes are TRBV9 and TRBJ2-3; TRBD1 aligns across 11 bases. The CDR3 length is 15 residues. Germline V CDR1 and CDR2: SGDLS, YYNGEE. V dropped 0 bases and J dropped 6; count of bases not matched to a gene: 3. CDR3 in DNA: TGTGCCAGCAGCGTAGAAGGACAGGGGGCTGATACGCAGTATTTT. Protein: CASSVEGQGADTQYF.

The genes are TRBV7-2 and TRBJ1-2; the match to TRBD1 covers 7 bases. The CDR3 sequence is 15 residues long. Trimming cost V 5 bases and J 8 bases; bases outside gene matches: 14. CDR1 and CDR2 (germline): SGHTA, FQGNSA. CDR3 loop: CASSTGEKGAGGYTF. The CDR3 DNA reads TGTGCCAGCAGCACGGGGGAGAAGGGGGCAGGAGGCTACACCTTC.

This clone was observed a single time. The J gene is TRBJ1-5, the V gene TRBV30, with 7 bases aligning to TRBD1. This CDR3 has 17 residues. The J segment lost 1 base and the V segment lost 0 bases, leaving 9 bases of the junction unmatched. The germline V gene has CDR1 GTSNPN and CDR2 SVGIG (reference sequence). CDR3 in DNA: TGTGCCTGGAGTGTAGGATTTAGGGGACAGAGCAATCAGCCCCAGCATTTT. This gives the protein CAWSVGFRGQSNQPQHF.

The chain carries TRBV2 and TRBJ1-5; 7 nucleotides align to TRBD1. Losses at the gene ends were 4 bases for V and 1 base for J; bases not matched to a gene: 4. This CDR3 comprises 15 residues. The V gene's germline CDR1 is SNHLY and CDR2 FYNNEI. The chain's CDR3 is CASSVGDSSNQPQHF. The CDR3 DNA sequence: TGTGCCAGCAGTGTTGGGGACAGCAGCAATCAGCCCCAGCATTTT.

J is TRBJ2-4 and V is TRBV5-3, with 9 bases fitting TRBD1. TRBV5-3 is an ORF; its function is uncertain. J was trimmed by 0 bases and V by 0 bases; bases with no gene match: 4. CDR3 length: 17 amino acids. CDR3 residues: CARSLANRGLAKNIQYF. CDR3 in DNA: TGTGCCAGAAGCTTGGCAAACAGGGGGCTAGCCAAAAACATTCAGTACTTC.

This chain links TRBV7-2 with TRBJ2-3; perhaps TRBD2 as D (6 bases). The germline CDR1 and CDR2 sequences are SGHTA and FQGNSA. There are 16 residues in the CDR3. Trimming stripped 0 bases from V and 4 bases from J, with 14 bases between. The CDR3 nucleotides read TGTGCCAGCAGCTTAGCGAATAGCGGCGCACCAGATACGCAGTATTTT. This gives the protein CASSLANSGAPDTQYF.

V is TRBV18 and J is TRBJ1-1, with D perhaps TRBD1 (6 bases). V lost 3 bases and J 6 bases, leaving 17 bases between the germline ends. Germline V gene sequence: CDR1 KGHSH, CDR2 LQKENI. The CDR3 has 15 residues. The CDR3 region has the DNA TGTGCCAGCTCACCGCGGCCGGGACAATCGGCTGAAGCTTTCTTT. Its translation is CASSPRPGQSAEAFF.

The chain has TRBV5-1 and TRBJ2-5; 7 positions agree with TRBD1. The germline gives CDR1 SGHRS, CDR2 YFSETQ. V dropped 4 bases and J dropped 2; count of bases not matched to a gene: 5. The CDR3 contains 14 residues. The CDR3 spells CASSKDRTQETQYF. The CDR3 DNA follows: TGCGCCAGCAGCAAGGACAGGACTCAAGAGACCCAGTACTTC.

The chain recombines TRBV5-1 with TRBJ2-3, with 11 bases matching TRBD1. The CDR3 has 15 amino acids. Germline CDR1 SGHRS, CDR2 YFSETQ. The V segment lost 4 bases and the J segment 1 base; nucleotides outside the gene matches: 2. CDR3 loop: CASSGQGAGTDTQYF. CDR3 sequence (DNA): TGCGCCAGCAGCGGACAGGGGGCCGGCACAGATACGCAGTATTTT.

The rearrangement joins TRBV2 to TRBJ1-1; D may be TRBD1 (5 bases). This CDR3 contains 14 residues. The V gene lost 8 bases and the J gene lost 0 bases, with 13 bases spanning the gap. Germline V gives CDR1 SNHLY, CDR2 FYNNEI. The CDR3 sequence: CASCPGLLNTEAFF. The CDR3 bases are TGTGCCAGCTGTCCGGGACTCTTGAACACTGAAGCTTTCTTT.

The chain has TRBV27 and TRBJ2-7; 8 bases agree with TRBD2. This CDR3 spans 15 amino acids. V shed 0 bases, J shed 3 bases, and the junction held 4 bases outside the gene matches. CDR1 and CDR2 from the germline V gene are MNHEY and SMNVEV (reference sequence). CDR3 amino acids: CASSLSVAGRYEQYF. For the CDR3, the DNA is TGTGCCAGCAGTTTATCAGTAGCGGGGCGCTACGAGCAGTACTTC.

This clone came up once. The gene calls are TRBV7-8 and TRBJ2-2; 8 nucleotides align to TRBD2. With V trimmed by 5 bases and J by 7 bases, 21 bases remained unmatched. Germline V lookup: CDR1 SGHVS, CDR2 FQNEAQ. The CDR3 runs to 19 residues. The CDR3 loop is CASSPPFEASGSPGGELFF. Written as DNA, the CDR3 is TGTGCCAGCAGCCCCCCGTTCGAGGCGAGCGGGAGTCCGGGCGGGGAGCTGTTTTTT.

The rearrangement links TRBV6-6 to TRBJ1-1; D is unresolved. Per the germline V gene, CDR1 is MNHNY and CDR2 is SVGAGI (reference sequence). V lost 6 bases and J lost 4, with 15 bases in between. The CDR3 length is 14 residues. CDR3 bases: TGTGCCAGCAGAAATCGGCAGCGGGGCACTGAAGCTTTCTTT. Its protein is CASRNRQRGTEAFF.

The genes are TRBV27 and TRBJ2-7; D is unclear. There are 12 residues in the CDR3. CDR1 is MNHEY and CDR2 is SMNVEV in the germline V gene (reference sequence). The germline V and J ends were trimmed by 5 bases and 5 bases, with 10 bases remaining between them. CDR3 bases: TGTGCCAGCAGTATTATAGGAGACGAGCAGTACTTC. It encodes CASSIIGDEQYF.

The rearrangement joins TRBV10-2 to TRBJ2-7, with D possibly being TRBD1 (6 bases). The germline V and J ends were trimmed by 6 bases and 6 bases, with 15 bases remaining between them. From germline, CDR1 is WSHSY and CDR2 SAAADI. The CDR3 loop spans 13 amino acids. The CDR3 coding sequence is TGCGCCAGCAGAGGTCGTTCAGGGGTCGAGCAGTACTTC. It codes for CASRGRSGVEQYF.

The chain combines TRBV6-5 with TRBJ1-1, with D maybe TRBD1 (5 bases). The CDR3 contains 13 residues. Trimming removed 8 bases from V and 11 bases from J, with 21 bases in between. CDR1 MNHEY and CDR2 SVGAGI come from the germline V gene. CDR3 DNA: TGTGCCAGCTACCGGCCAGGGTCCCAGGAGGCTTTCTTT. This codes for CASYRPGSQEAFF.

The gene calls are TRBV30 and TRBJ1-3; D unclear. CDR3 size: 12 residues. Germline CDR1 reads GTSNPN; CDR2 reads SVGIG (reference sequence). Trimming shortened V by 3 bases and J by 5 bases, and 8 bases separated the two germline ends. The CDR3 here is CAWSITRNTIYF. CDR3 nucleotides: TGTGCCTGGAGCATTACAAGAAACACCATATATTTT.

The chain is built from TRBV7-9 and TRBJ1-1; weak D call: TRBD1 (5 bases). The CDR3 covers 13 residues. V was trimmed by 8 bases and J by 0 bases, leaving 10 bases between them. Germline assignment: CDR1 SEHNR and CDR2 FQNEAQ (reference sequence). The CDR3 sequence: CASLQVMNTEAFF. CDR3 nucleotides: TGTGCCAGCCTACAGGTTATGAACACTGAAGCTTTCTTT. The complete variable domain, with remaining parts taken from reference TRBV7-9 and TRBJ1-1, reads DTGVSQNPRHKITKRGQNVTFRCDPISEHNRLYWYRQTLGQGPEFLTYFQNEAQLEKSRLLSDRFSAERPKGSFSTLEIQRTEQGDSAMYLCASLQVMNTEAFFGQGTRLTVV.

The chain links TRBV7-6 to TRBJ2-5; 11 bases line up with TRBD2. V lost 5 bases and J lost 5; bases outside the gene matches: 19. Germline V gives CDR1 SGHVS, CDR2 FNYEAQ. This CDR3 region has 19 residues. The CDR3 coding sequence is TGTGCCAGCAGCCCAAATGGGGGGCGACTAGCGGGAACGATGGAGACCCAGTACTTC. It specifies CASSPNGGRLAGTMETQYF.

The rearrangement uses TRBV30 and TRBJ1-5, with D unresolved. From germline, CDR1 is GTSNPN and CDR2 SVGIG (reference sequence). Between the trimmed V and J ends, which lost 0 bases and 0 bases, there was a span of 12 bases. This CDR3 has 16 residues. CDR3 nucleotides: TGTGCCTGGAGTGTAGACGAGGAATATAGCAATCAGCCCCAGCATTTT. This encodes CAWSVDEEYSNQPQHF. Full variable domain (rest looked up from reference TRBV30 and TRBJ1-5): SQTIHQWPATLVQPVGSPLSLECTVEGTSNPNLYWYRQAAGRGLQLLFYSVGIGQISSEVPQNLSASRPQDRQFILSSKKLLLSDSGFYLCAWSVDEEYSNQPQHFGDGTRLSIL.

V and J are TRBV6-6 and TRBJ1-5; unclear D gene. Germline V gives CDR1 MNHNY, CDR2 SVGAGI (reference sequence). The CDR3 runs 15 residues. Trimming left V 5 bases short and J 0 bases short, with 11 bases between. The CDR3 loop is CASSPLHNSNQPQHF. The CDR3 nucleotides read TGTGCCAGCAGTCCCCTCCACAATAGCAATCAGCCCCAGCATTTT.

V usage is TRBV28 and J usage is TRBJ2-1; 7 bases match TRBD2. Germline assignment: CDR1 MDHEN and CDR2 SYDVKM. V was pared by 5 bases and J by 4 bases, with 14 bases of the junction left unmatched. This CDR3 region has 17 residues. The CDR3: CASSALIGGRSYNEQFF. The DNA of the CDR3 is TGTGCCAGCAGTGCCTTGATCGGCGGGAGATCTTACAATGAGCAGTTCTTC.

The J gene is TRBJ2-2, the V gene TRBV7-3; TRBD2 matches 9 bases. The CDR3 spans 18 residues. The V gene end was trimmed by 5 bases and the J gene end by 1 base; junction bases not matched to a gene: 11. Germline CDR1 SGHTA, CDR2 FQGTGA. For the CDR3, the DNA is TGTGCCAGCAGCCCAACCCCTGGACTAGCGATGAACACCGGGGAGCTGTTTTTT. This sequence encodes CASSPTPGLAMNTGELFF.